This T cell receptor beta chain was sequenced in a study of spatial heterogeneity in lung cancer. Study context: Alpha-chain detections were consistently fewer than beta-chain detections among the sequences. Combinations of a unique TCR and a UMI were tallied in raw reads, and on average each appeared more than ten times.

In germline, CDR1 is SQVTM, CDR2 ANQGSEA. The V and J ends lost 3 bases and 3 bases respectively, with 4 bases between them. The CDR3 length is 11 residues. Time point specified: sample taken at primary tumor resection. Unsorted samples of tumor, nontumor lung or frozen PBMC had their whole RNA sequenced. There were 65 or so donors, all of them untreated patients with early-stage non-small cell lung cancer. The sample holds many counts of this clonotype. The library was prepared for alpha chains; this beta chain is a stray read, so its frequency means little. Every cDNA TCR molecule received its own unique molecular identifier. Using its own MiXCR run on the 5' RACE reads, TCRdb lists one record per CDR3 protein. This table holds over 10,000 distinct CDR3 sequences, 5% to 6% found once.

The clonotype comes from a human donor with early-stage non-small cell lung cancer. The material was lung tumor tissue, obtained at surgery. The genes are TRBV29-1 and TRBJ2-3; D remains unclear. CDR3 nucleotide sequence: TGCAGCGTTGACAGGACAGATACGCAGTATTTT. It is translated as CSVDRTDTQYF.